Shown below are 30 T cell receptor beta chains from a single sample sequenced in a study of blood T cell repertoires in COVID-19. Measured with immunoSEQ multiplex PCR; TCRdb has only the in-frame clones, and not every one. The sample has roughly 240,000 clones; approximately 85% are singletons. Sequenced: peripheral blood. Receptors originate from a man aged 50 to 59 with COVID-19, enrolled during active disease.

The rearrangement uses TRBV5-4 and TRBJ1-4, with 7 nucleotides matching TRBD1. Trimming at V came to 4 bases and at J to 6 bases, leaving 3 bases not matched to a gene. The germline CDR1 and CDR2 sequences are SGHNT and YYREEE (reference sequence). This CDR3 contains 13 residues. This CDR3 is CASSTGQDEKLFF. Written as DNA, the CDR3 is TGTGCCAGCAGCACAGGACAGGATGAAAAACTGTTTTTT.

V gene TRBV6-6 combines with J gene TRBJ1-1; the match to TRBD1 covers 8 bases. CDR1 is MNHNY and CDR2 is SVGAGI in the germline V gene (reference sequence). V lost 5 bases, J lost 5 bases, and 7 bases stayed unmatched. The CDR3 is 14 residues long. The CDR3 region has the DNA TGTGCCAGCAGTCAGTATACAGGGGGAACTGAAGCTTTCTTT. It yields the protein CASSQYTGGTEAFF.

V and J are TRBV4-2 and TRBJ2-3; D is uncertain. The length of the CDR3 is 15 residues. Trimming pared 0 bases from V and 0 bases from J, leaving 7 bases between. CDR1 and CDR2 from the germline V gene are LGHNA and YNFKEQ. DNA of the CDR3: TGTGCCAGCAGCCAAGACGGAGCGAGCACAGATACGCAGTATTTT. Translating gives CASSQDGASTDTQYF.

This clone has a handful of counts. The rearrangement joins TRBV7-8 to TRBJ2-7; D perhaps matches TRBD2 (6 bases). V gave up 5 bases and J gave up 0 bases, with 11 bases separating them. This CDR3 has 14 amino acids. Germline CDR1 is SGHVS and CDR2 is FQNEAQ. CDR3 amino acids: CASSPPGDSYEQYF. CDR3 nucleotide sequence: TGTGCCAGCAGCCCACCGGGGGACTCCTACGAGCAGTACTTC.

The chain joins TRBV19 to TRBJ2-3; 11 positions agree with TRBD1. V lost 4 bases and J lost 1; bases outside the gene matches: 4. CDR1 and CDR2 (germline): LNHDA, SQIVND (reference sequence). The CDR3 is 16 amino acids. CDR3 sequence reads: CASSTGQGARTDTQYF. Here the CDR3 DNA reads TGTGCCAGTAGTACCGGACAGGGGGCCCGCACAGATACGCAGTATTTT.

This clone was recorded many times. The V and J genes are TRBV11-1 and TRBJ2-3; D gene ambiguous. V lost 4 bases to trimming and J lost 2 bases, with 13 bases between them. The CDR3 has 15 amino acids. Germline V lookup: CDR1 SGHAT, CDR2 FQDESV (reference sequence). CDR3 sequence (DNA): TGTGCCAGCAGCTCGCAAAACAGAAACACAGATACGCAGTATTTT. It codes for CASSSQNRNTDTQYF. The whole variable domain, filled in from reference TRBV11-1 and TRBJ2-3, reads EAEVAQSPRYKITEKSQAVAFWCDPISGHATLYWYRQILGQGPELLVQFQDESVVDDSQLPKDRFSAERLKGVDSTLKIQPAELGDSAMYLCASSSQNRNTDTQYFGPGTRLTVL.

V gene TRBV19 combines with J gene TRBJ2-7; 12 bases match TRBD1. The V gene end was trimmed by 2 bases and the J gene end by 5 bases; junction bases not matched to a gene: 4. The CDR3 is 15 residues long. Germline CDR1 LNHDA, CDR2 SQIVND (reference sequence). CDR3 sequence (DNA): TGTGCCAGTAGTATACCCGGGACAGGGGGCGACGAGCAGTACTTC. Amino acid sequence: CASSIPGTGGDEQYF.

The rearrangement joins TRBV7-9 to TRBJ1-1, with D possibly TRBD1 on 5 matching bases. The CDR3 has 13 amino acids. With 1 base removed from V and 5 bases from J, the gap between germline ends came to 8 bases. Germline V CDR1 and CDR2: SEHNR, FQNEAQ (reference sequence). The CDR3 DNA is TGTGCCAGCAGCTTAGGGGGCAGGACTGAAGCTTTCTTT. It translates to CASSLGGRTEAFF.

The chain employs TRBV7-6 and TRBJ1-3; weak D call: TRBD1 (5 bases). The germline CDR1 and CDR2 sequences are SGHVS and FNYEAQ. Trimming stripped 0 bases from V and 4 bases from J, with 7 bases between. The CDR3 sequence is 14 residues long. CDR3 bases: TGTGCCAGCAGCTTAGCGGCAGGGGGAAACACCATATATTTT. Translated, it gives CASSLAAGGNTIYF.

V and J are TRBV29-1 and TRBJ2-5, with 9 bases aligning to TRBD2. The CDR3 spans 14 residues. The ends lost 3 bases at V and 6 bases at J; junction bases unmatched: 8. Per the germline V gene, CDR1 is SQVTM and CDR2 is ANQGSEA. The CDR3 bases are TGCAGCGTTGATCGCGGGGGGGCGGGAAAGACCCAGTACTTC. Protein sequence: CSVDRGGAGKTQYF.

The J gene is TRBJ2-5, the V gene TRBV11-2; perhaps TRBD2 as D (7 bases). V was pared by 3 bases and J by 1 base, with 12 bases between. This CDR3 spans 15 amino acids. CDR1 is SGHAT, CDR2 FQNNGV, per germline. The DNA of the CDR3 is TGTGCCAGCAGCTTCAGGGGCGGGGGCCAAGAGACCCAGTACTTC. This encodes CASSFRGGGQETQYF. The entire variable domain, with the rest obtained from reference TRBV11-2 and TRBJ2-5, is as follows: EAGVAQSPRYKIIEKRQSVAFWCNPISGHATLYWYQQILGQGPKLLIQFQNNGVVDDSQLPKDRFSAERLKGVDSTLKIQPAKLEDSAVYLCASSFRGGGQETQYFGPGTRLLVL.

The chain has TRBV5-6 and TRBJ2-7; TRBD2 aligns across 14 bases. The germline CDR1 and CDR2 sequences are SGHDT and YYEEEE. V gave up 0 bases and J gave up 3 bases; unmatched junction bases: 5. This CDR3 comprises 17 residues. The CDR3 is CASSLALGLAGDYEQYF. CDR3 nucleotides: TGTGCCAGCAGCTTGGCCTTGGGACTAGCGGGGGACTACGAGCAGTACTTC. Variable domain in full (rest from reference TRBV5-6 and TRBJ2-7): DAGVTQSPTHLIKTRGQQVTLRCSPKSGHDTVSWYQQALGQGPQFIFQYYEEEERQRGNFPDRFSGHQFPNYSSELNVNALLLGDSALYLCASSLALGLAGDYEQYFGPGTRLTVT.

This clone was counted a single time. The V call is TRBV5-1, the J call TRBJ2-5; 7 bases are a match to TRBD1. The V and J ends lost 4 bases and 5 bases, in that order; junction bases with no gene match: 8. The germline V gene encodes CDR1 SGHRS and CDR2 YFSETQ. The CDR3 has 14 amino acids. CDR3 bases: TGCGCCAGCAGCGGGGACAGTGCCAGGGAGACCCAGTACTTC. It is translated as CASSGDSARETQYF.

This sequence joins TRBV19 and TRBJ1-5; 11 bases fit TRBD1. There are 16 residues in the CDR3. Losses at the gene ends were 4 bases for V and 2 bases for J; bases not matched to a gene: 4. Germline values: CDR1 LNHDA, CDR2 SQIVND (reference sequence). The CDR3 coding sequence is TGTGCCAGTAGTAGATGGACAGGGGGCGGCAATCAGCCCCAGCATTTT. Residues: CASSRWTGGGNQPQHF.

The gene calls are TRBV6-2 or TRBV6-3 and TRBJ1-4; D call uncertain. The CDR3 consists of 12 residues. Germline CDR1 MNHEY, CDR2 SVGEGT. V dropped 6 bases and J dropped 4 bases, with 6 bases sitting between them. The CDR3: CASSPVNEKLFF. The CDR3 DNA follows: TGTGCCAGCAGCCCCGTTAATGAAAAACTGTTTTTT.

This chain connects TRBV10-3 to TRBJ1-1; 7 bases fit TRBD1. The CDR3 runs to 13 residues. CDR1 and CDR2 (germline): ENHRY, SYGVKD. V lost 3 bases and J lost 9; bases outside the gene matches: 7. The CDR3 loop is CAISDEGQKQAFF. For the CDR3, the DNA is TGTGCCATCAGTGATGAGGGACAGAAACAAGCTTTCTTT.

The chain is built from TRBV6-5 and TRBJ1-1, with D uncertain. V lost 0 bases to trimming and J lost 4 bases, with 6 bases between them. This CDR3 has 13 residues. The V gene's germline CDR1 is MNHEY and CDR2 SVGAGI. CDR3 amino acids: CASSYSGVTEAFF. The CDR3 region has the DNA TGTGCCAGCAGTTACTCCGGGGTCACTGAAGCTTTCTTT.

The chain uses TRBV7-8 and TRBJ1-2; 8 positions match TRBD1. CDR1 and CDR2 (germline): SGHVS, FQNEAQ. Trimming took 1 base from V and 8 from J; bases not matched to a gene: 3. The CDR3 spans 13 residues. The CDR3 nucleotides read TGTGCCAGCAGCTTAGTGGACAGGGCGGGCTACACCTTC. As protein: CASSLVDRAGYTF.

In nucleotides, the CDR3 is TGTGCCAGCAGCCAAGACATAGCGGGGGGCCCCTCCTACAATGAGCAGTTCTTC. Its protein product is CASSQDIAGGPSYNEQFF. The chain uses TRBV3-1 (or the pseudogene TRBV3-2) and TRBJ2-1, with TRBD2 identical over 10 bases. Trimming removed 0 bases from V and 0 bases from J; junction bases left unmatched: 5. Germline CDR1 reads LGHDT; CDR2 reads YNNKEL (reference sequence). This CDR3 contains 18 residues.

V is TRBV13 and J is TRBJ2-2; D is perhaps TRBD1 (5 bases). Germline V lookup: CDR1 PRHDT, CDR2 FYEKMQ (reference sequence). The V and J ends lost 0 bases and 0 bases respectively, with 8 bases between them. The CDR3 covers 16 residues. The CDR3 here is CASSLGTDSNTGELFF. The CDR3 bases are TGTGCCAGCAGCTTAGGGACAGATTCGAACACCGGGGAGCTGTTTTTT. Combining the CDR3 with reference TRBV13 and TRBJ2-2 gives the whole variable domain AAGVIQSPRHLIKEKRETATLKCYPIPRHDTVYWYQQGPGQDPQFLISFYEKMQSDKGSIPDRFSAQQFSDYHSELNMSSLELGDSALYFCASSLGTDSNTGELFFGEGSRLTVL.

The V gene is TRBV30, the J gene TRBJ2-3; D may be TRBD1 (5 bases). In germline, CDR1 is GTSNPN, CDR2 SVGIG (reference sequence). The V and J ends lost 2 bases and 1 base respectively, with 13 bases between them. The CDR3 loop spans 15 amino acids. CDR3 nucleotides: TGTGCCTGGAGTCAAGGGGTGGTAGGCACAGATACGCAGTATTTT. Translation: CAWSQGVVGTDTQYF.

Here the CDR3 reads CASSVVGTGVDNEQFF. CDR3 sequence (DNA): TGTGCCAGCAGCGTAGTAGGGACAGGGGTTGACAATGAGCAGTTCTTC. The chain carries TRBV9 and TRBJ2-1, with TRBD1 matching 10 bases. V lost 0 bases and J lost 5; bases outside the gene matches: 5. Per the germline V gene, CDR1 is SGDLS and CDR2 is YYNGEE. This CDR3 is 16 amino acids long.

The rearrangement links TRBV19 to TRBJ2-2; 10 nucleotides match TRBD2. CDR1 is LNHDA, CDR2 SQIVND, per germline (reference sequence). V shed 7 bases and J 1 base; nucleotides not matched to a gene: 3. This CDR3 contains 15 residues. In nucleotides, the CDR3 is TGTGCCAGTACCCAGCGGGGGGGGAACACCGGGGAGCTGTTTTTT. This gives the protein CASTQRGGNTGELFF.

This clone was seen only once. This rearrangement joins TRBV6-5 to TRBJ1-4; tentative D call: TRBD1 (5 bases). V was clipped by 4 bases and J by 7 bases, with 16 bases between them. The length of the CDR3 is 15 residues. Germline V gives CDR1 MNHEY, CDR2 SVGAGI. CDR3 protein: CASSLARGEGEKLFF. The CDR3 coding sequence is TGTGCCAGCAGTTTGGCTAGGGGTGAAGGTGAAAAACTGTTTTTT.

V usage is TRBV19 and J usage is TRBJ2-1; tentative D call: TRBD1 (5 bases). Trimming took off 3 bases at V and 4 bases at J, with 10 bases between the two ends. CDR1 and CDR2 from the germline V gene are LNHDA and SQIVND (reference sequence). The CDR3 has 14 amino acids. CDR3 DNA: TGTGCCAGTAGTATCAGGACACTGTACAATGAGCAGTTCTTC. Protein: CASSIRTLYNEQFF.

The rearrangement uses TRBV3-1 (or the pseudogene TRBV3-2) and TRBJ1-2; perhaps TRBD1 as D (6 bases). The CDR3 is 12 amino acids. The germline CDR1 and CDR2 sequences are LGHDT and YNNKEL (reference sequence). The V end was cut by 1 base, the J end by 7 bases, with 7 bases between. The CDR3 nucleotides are TGTGCCAGCAGCCAAGGGGGGCGTGGCTACACCTTC. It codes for CASSQGGRGYTF.

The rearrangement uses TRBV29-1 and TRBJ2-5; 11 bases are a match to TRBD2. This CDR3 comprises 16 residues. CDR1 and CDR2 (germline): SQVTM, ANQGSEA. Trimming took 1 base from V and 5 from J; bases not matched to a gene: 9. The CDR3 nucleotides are TGCAGCGTTGAAGGACTAGCGGGGAGTTCTCAGGAGACCCAGTACTTC. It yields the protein CSVEGLAGSSQETQYF.

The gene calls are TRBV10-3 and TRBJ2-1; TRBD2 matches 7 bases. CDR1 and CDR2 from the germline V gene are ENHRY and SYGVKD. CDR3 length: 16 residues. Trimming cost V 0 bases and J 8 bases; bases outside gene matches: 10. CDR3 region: CAISESLTSRPDEQFF. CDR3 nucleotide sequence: TGTGCCATCAGTGAGTCTTTGACTAGCCGTCCTGATGAGCAGTTCTTC.

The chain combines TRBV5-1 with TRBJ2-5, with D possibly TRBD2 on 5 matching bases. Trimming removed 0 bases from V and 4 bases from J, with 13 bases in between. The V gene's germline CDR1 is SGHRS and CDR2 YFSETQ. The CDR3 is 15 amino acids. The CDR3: CASSLVLGVPETQYF. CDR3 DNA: TGCGCCAGCAGCTTGGTATTGGGAGTTCCAGAGACCCAGTACTTC.

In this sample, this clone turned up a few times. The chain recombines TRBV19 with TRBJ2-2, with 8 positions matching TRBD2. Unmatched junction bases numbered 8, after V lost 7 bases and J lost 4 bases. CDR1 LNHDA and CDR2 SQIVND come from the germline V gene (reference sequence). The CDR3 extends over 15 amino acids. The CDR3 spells CASKRGGLGTGELFF. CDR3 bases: TGTGCCAGTAAACGGGGGGGCCTAGGCACCGGGGAGCTGTTTTTT.